One sample yielded the 6 T cell receptor beta chains listed below, sequenced in a study of control samples from healthy donors and cancer patients. Measured with immunoSEQ multiplex PCR; TCRdb has only the in-frame clones, and not every one. The table records about 140,000 clones, around 90% of them present only once. The sample comprised blood. The receptors shown here come from a young man in good health.

This clone was observed a handful of times. The chain is built from TRBV4-2 and TRBJ1-6, with D hard to call. This CDR3 has 13 amino acids. Germline V CDR1 and CDR2: LGHNA, YNFKEQ. The V and J ends lost 8 bases and 0 bases respectively, with 5 bases between them. CDR3 residues: CASRVSYNSPLHF. CDR3 nucleotides: TGTGCCAGCCGTGTCTCCTATAATTCACCCCTCCACTTT.

The rearrangement joins TRBV7-9 to TRBJ1-2; 11 positions agree with TRBD1. The CDR3 totals 16 residues. V trimming: 5 bases; J trimming: 3 bases; junction bases outside the gene matches: 8. CDR1 is SEHNR, CDR2 FQNEAQ, per germline (reference sequence). CDR3 DNA sequence: TGTGCCAGCAGCGAAACTCCGGGACAGGGGGACTATGGCTACACCTTC. This translates into CASSETPGQGDYGYTF.

Only a few counts were recorded for this clone. This chain uses TRBV3-1 (or the pseudogene TRBV3-2) with TRBJ1-2; D possibly corresponds to TRBD1 (6 bases). V was shortened by 4 bases and J by 7 bases, with 16 bases between the two germline ends. The CDR3 extends over 14 amino acids. Per the germline V gene, CDR1 is LGHDT and CDR2 is YNNKEL (reference sequence). The DNA for the CDR3 is TGTGCCAGCAGCCTTGGACAGCGGTCCTCTGGCTACACCTTC. It translates to CASSLGQRSSGYTF.

V is TRBV13 and J is TRBJ2-7; a weak D match, TRBD1 (7 bases). This CDR3 is built from 16 residues. Deletions cut 6 bases from V and 0 bases from J, with 18 bases between. The V gene's germline CDR1 is PRHDT and CDR2 FYEKMQ (reference sequence). For the CDR3, the DNA is TGTGCCAGCAGTGCGGGACAGCTTCTAAGCTCCTACGAGCAGTACTTC. It encodes CASSAGQLLSSYEQYF.

This rearrangement joins TRBV7-2 to TRBJ2-4; D is unresolved. The V end lost 1 base, the J end lost 4 bases, and 8 bases lay between the germline ends. Germline V gene sequence: CDR1 SGHTA, CDR2 FQGNSA. The CDR3 loop spans 14 amino acids. The CDR3 here is CASSLVRQKNIQYF. The DNA for the CDR3 is TGTGCCAGCAGCTTAGTCCGTCAGAAAAACATTCAGTACTTC.

Written as DNA, the CDR3 is TGCGCCAGCAGCCTGGGACAGGGTTACAATGAGCAGTTCTTC. This codes for CASSLGQGYNEQFF. The V gene is TRBV4-1, the J gene TRBJ2-1, with 9 bases lining up with TRBD1. V shed 4 bases and J 4 bases; nucleotides not matched to a gene: 2. The germline V gene has CDR1 MGHRA and CDR2 YSYEKL. The CDR3 has 14 residues.